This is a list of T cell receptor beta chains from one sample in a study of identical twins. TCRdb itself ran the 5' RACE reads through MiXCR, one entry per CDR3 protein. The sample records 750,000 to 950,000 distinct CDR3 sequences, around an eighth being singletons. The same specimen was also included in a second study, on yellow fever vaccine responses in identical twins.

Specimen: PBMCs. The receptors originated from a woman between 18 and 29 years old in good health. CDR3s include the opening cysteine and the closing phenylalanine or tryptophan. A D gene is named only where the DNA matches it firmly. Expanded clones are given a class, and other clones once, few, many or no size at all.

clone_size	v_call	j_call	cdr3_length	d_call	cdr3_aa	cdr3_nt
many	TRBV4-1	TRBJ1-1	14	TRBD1	CASSQGDSDREAFF	TGCGCCAGCAGCCAAGGGGACAGCGATAGGGAAGCTTTCTTT
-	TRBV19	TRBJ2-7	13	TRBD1	CASSKGQGYEQYF	TGTGCCAGTAGTAAGGGACAGGGCTACGAGCAGTACTTC
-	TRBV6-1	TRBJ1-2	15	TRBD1	CASSEDRIANYGYTF	TGTGCCAGCAGTGAGGACAGGATCGCTAACTATGGCTACACCTTC
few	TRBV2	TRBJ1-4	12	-	CASSAQLEKLFF	TGTGCCAGCAGTGCACAACTAGAAAAACTGTTTTTT
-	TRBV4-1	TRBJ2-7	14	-	CASSQGLGAYEQYF	TGCGCCAGCAGCCAAGGTCTCGGTGCCTACGAGCAGTACTTC
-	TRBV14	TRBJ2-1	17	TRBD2	CASSQGGGGAYYNEQFF	TGTGCCAGCAGCCAAGGAGGCGGGGGGGCCTATTACAATGAGCAGTTCTTC
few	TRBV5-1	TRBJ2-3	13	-	CASGGMSTDTQYF	TGCGCCAGCGGCGGGATGAGCACAGATACGCAGTATTTT
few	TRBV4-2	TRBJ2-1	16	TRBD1	CASSQEQGEPYNEQFF	TGTGCCAGCAGCCAGGAACAGGGGGAACCATACAATGAGCAGTTCTTC
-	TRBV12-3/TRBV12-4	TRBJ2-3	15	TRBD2	CASRTASGHPDTQYF	TGTGCCAGCAGGACAGCTAGCGGGCACCCGGATACGCAGTATTTT
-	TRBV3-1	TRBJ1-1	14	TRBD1	CASSQSDRGTEAFF	TGTGCCAGCAGCCAATCCGACAGGGGGACTGAAGCTTTCTTT
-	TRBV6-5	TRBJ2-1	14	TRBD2	CASSYGTSANEQFF	TGTGCCAGCAGTTACGGGACTAGCGCCAATGAGCAGTTCTTC
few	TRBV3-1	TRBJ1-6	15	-	CASSQVQGSSSPLHF	TGTGCCAGCAGCCAAGTCCAGGGATCCTCTTCACCCCTCCACTTT
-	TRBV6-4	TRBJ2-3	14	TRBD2	CASSKGLASDTQYF	TGTGCCAGCAGTAAGGGACTAGCATCAGATACGCAGTATTTT
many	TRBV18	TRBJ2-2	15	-	CASSPGRLNTGELFF	TGTGCCAGCTCACCAGGGCGGCTTAACACCGGGGAGCTGTTTTTT
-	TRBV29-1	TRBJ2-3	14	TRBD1	CSVCRTGGTDTQYF	TGCAGCGTTTGTCGGACAGGAGGCACAGATACGCAGTATTTT
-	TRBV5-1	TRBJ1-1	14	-	CASSLQRKNTEAFF	TGCGCCAGCAGCTTGCAACGTAAGAACACTGAAGCTTTCTTT
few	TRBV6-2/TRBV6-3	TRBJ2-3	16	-	CASSYSIGGVADTQYF	TGTGCCAGCAGTTACTCCATAGGAGGGGTAGCAGATACGCAGTATTTT
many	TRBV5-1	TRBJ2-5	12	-	CASSLAQGTQYF	TGCGCCAGCAGCTTGGCCCAGGGGACCCAGTACTTC
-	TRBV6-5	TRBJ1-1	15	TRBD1	CASSYGTDPNTEAFF	TGTGCCAGCAGTTACGGGACAGATCCTAACACTGAAGCTTTCTTT
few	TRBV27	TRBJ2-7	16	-	CASSFLAPSQSYEQYF	TGTGCCAGCAGTTTCCTCGCGCCGAGCCAGTCCTACGAGCAGTACTTC
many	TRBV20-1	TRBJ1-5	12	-	CSATGSNQPQHF	TGCAGTGCTACGGGCAGCAATCAGCCCCAGCATTTT
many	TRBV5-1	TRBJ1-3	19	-	CASSLSPRTDANSGNTIYF	TGCGCCAGCAGCTTATCCCCCAGGACGGACGCCAACTCTGGAAACACCATATATTTT
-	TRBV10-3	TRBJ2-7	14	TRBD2	CAIRTSGSSYEQYF	TGTGCCATCAGGACTAGCGGGAGTTCCTACGAGCAGTACTTC
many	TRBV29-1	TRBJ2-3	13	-	CSVGGDIPDTQYF	TGCAGCGTGGGGGGAGATATCCCAGATACGCAGTATTTT
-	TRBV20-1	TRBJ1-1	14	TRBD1	CSAREEGANTEAFF	TGCAGTGCTAGAGAGGAGGGGGCGAACACTGAAGCTTTCTTT
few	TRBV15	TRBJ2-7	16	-	CATSRDEGGGPYEQYF	TGTGCCACCAGCAGAGATGAGGGAGGGGGACCCTACGAGCAGTACTTC
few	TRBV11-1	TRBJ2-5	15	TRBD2	CASSSGTSGLETQYF	TGTGCCAGCAGTTCCGGGACTAGCGGGTTAGAGACCCAGTACTTC
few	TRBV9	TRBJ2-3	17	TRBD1	CASSDQTGGVSTDTQYF	TGTGCCAGCAGCGACCAGACAGGGGGCGTTAGCACAGATACGCAGTATTTT
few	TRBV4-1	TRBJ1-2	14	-	CASSQGGLNYGYTF	TGCGCCAGCAGCCAAGGGGGGCTTAACTATGGCTACACCTTC